Listed below are T cell receptor beta chains from one sample, sequenced in a study of identical twins. MiXCR, applied by TCRdb to the 5' RACE reads, yields one record per CDR3 protein. The profile covers roughly 350,000 distinct CDR3 sequences, with around 9.7% appearing a single time and 8% to 9.5% taken by the ten largest. The sequencing input was naive T cells sorted from blood. These receptors were taken from a woman in her forties or fifties in good health. Both conserved end residues are part of each CDR3. A D gene is named only where the DNA matches it firmly. Size values are once, few and many counts, or a class for expanded clones, and some rows have none.

>.|TRBJ2-2|many|TRBV12-3/TRBV12-4|15
CASSLLRARTGELFF
>.|TRBJ1-2|once|TRBV12-3/TRBV12-4|15
CASTSRDARRGGYTF
>.|TRBJ1-5|.|TRBV27|14
CASSPGVAGQPQHF
>.|TRBJ2-3|few|TRBV3-1|14
CASSPWQNTDTQYF
>TRBD2|TRBJ2-3|many|TRBV5-1|14
CASRAAGAIDTQYF
>TRBD2|TRBJ2-5|.|TRBV11-2|14
CASRPRTSAKTQYF
>TRBD2|TRBJ2-7|.|TRBV5-6|16
CASSLAWEGAKNEQYF
>.|TRBJ2-3|few|TRBV12-3/TRBV12-4|15
CASGSAGRRGSTQYF
>.|TRBJ2-1|many|TRBV20-1|12
CSVQLGLNEQFF
>.|TRBJ2-1|.|TRBV12-3/TRBV12-4|15
CASSTSGGHYNEQFF
>TRBD2|TRBJ2-7|.|TRBV5-1|16
CASSFEIPGTSGRADF
>.|TRBJ2-2|many|TRBV7-3|13
CASSPSNTGELFF
>TRBD2|TRBJ2-7|.|TRBV11-2|15
CASSLEASGVYEQYF
>.|TRBJ2-4|few|TRBV29-1|12
CSVGDLKNIQYF
>TRBD2|TRBJ2-1|many|TRBV4-1|15
CASSQGGSSYNEQFF
>TRBD1|TRBJ2-1|many|TRBV5-1|13
CASGRQGDNEQFF
>TRBD2|TRBJ2-1|few|TRBV6-5|16
CASSSFKTSGNNEQFF
>.|TRBJ1-2|few|TRBV12-3/TRBV12-4|11
CASSAFRGYTF
>TRBD2|TRBJ2-7|.|TRBV3-1|16
CASSQSLAGGAYEQYF
>.|TRBJ2-7|.|TRBV10-3|14
CAISLIPSSYEQYF
>.|TRBJ1-4|.|TRBV7-8|17
CASSLVEGSRYYEKLFF
>TRBD2|TRBJ2-1|few|TRBV27|16
CASSFSGLAGYNEQFF
>.|TRBJ1-4|.|TRBV14|15
CASSWTRATNEKLFF
>.|TRBJ2-5|.|TRBV29-1|13
CSARGRGVETQYF
>.|TRBJ1-1|.|TRBV29-1|15
CSVQSFRHLNTEAFF
>.|TRBJ2-5|.|TRBV11-3|14
CASSLVAGRLTQYF